These 3 T cell receptor beta chains originate from one sample sequenced in a study of T cells in localized non-small cell lung cancer. Using immunoSEQ multiplex PCR, the repertoire was profiled, and TCRdb retains in-frame clones only, with some absent. The table has about 20,000 clones, 87% seen once; the top ten hold approximately 12%. Here the sequenced sample was PBMCs, taken before any cancer treatment. These receptors originate from a man aged 40 to 70 with stage II squamous cell lung carcinoma.

V is TRBV6-1 and J is TRBJ1-5; TRBD1 is a possible D gene (6 bases). The CDR3 has 16 residues. The V and J ends lost 4 bases and 2 bases respectively, with 15 bases between them. Germline V gene sequence: CDR1 MNHNS, CDR2 SASEGT. CDR3 loop: CASSGGRVTGNQPQHF. CDR3 nucleotide sequence: TGTGCCAGCAGTGGGGGGCGCGTTACAGGCAATCAGCCCCAGCATTTT.

V is TRBV7-2 and J is TRBJ2-1, with 11 bases matching TRBD2. J was trimmed by 2 bases and V by 2 bases; bases with no gene match: 5. The CDR3 runs 17 residues. CDR1 and CDR2 (germline): SGHTA, FQGNSA. The CDR3 is CASSLPIAGGTYNEQFF. The CDR3 DNA reads as TGTGCCAGCAGCTTACCTATAGCGGGAGGGACCTACAATGAGCAGTTCTTC.

This clone was observed a single time. The DNA is omitted, as the CDR3 cannot be located on it reliably, and the CDR3 follows TCRdb's listing. This chain joins TRBV13 and TRBJ1-3. Germline V gene data show CDR1 as PRHDT and CDR2 as FYEKMQ (reference sequence). The CDR3 is 14 residues long, counting both termini. The CDR3 sequence: CASTSGAKGNTIYF.